This T cell receptor (beta chain) stems from a study of shared clonotypes between healthy human individuals. Study at large: Three plates were used per donor for CD4 naive, three for CD4 memory, two for CD8 naive and one for CD8 memory. Study results and limitations: Among donors, sharing of clonotypes was expected to be affected by sequencing depth. Shared clonotypes: approximately 4.5% naive CD4, about 3.3% naive CD8, roughly 2.2% memory CD4, 0.4% memory CD8.

Naive-designated CD8 cells lacked CD45RO, were positively enriched for CCR7, and omitted terminally differentiated effector memory CD45RA+ cells. Points on this clone: Its antigen is unidentified.

Germline V gene lookup returns CDR1 LNHDA and CDR2 SQIVND (reference sequence). This CDR3 is built from 13 residues. The V and J ends lost 4 bases and 2 bases respectively, with 6 bases between them. Measured with immunoSEQ multiplex PCR; TCRdb has only the in-frame clones, and not every one. The top ten clones hold approximately 1.7% of a sample with about 2.2 million clones, about 92% of them seen once. The source material was naive CD8+ T cells from PBMCs. This chain joins TRBV19 and TRBJ1-5; D is ambiguous. This sequence was found in a man younger than 35 in good health. Some clones in this sample may be carry-over from other donors' samples. The DNA for the CDR3 is TGTGCCAGTAGTAGTGTTGGCAATCAGCCCCAGCATTTT. As protein: CASSSVGNQPQHF.